The clone carrying this T cell receptor (beta chain) was picked up a small number of times. Its antigen is unidentified. TCRalpha and TCRbeta libraries used 5'RACE with constant-segment primers and UMIs. TCRdb fed the 5' RACE reads into MiXCR, producing one record per CDR3 protein. The sample lists fewer than 140,000 distinct CDR3 sequences, about 18% occurring once. This specimen belongs to a study of T-cell memory formation after mild COVID-19. Overall study context: TCR clusters largely stayed donor specific. Notes on the study in general: Clones contracting day 15 to 85 were balanced CD4/CD8; later expanders leaned CD4+. Pre-infection memory harbored some responding clones, suggesting cross-reactive memory joined.

CDR3 length equals 19 residues. V gene TRBV21-1 combines with J gene TRBJ2-7; the DNA was not compared with TRBD2, the D call given in the table. TRBV21-1 is assigned pseudogene status. This TCR was recovered from an adult woman who had mild COVID-19 (a few samples of this study predate the infection). Cell type and time point are not known. Sequences were obtained from PBMCs or a T cell subset sorted from them (not recorded which). The CDR3 sequence is CASSKASTRTTGKNYEQYF. CDR3 DNA: TGTGCCAGCAGCAAAGCCTCTACTAGAACTACGGGGAAGAACTACGAGCAGTACTTC.